This TCR beta chain was identified during a study of blood T cells in healthy people across ages. This CDR3 contains 13 residues. Germline trimming cut 6 bases from V and 4 bases from J; bases unmatched to any gene: 5. Germline assignment: CDR1 SQVTM and CDR2 ANQGSEA. In its sample, this clonotype was seen a few times. A second PCR of roughly 7 to 11 cycles used a sample-barcoded 5' primer and a J-beta primer mix. TCRdb reprocessed the 5' RACE reads via MiXCR and lists one record per CDR3 protein. The table records 920,000 or so distinct CDR3 sequences, 35% to 55% of them present only once. The origin of this receptor is a woman aged 55-70 years in good health. The gene calls are TRBV29-1 and TRBJ2-5; TRBD1 aligns across 10 bases. The sequenced sample was blood. CDR3 in DNA: TGCAGCGTCGGACAGGGGGTAGGAGAGACCCAGTACTTC. Translation gives CSVGQGVGETQYF.